A single sample gave rise to the 20 T cell receptor beta chains below, sequenced in a study of blood T cell repertoires in COVID-19. Data came from immunoSEQ multiplex PCR; TCRdb stores just in-frame clones and leaves some out. The sample includes 240,000 or so clones, about 90% of them seen just once. What was sequenced was peripheral blood. The receptors come from a man in his 60s with acute or convalescent COVID-19.

V gene TRBV9 combines with J gene TRBJ2-1; TRBD2 agrees at 8 bases. The CDR3 is made up of 15 amino acids. The V gene's germline CDR1 is SGDLS and CDR2 YYNGEE. Trimming took 4 bases from V and 12 from J; bases not matched to a gene: 15. CDR3 sequence: CASSPPGLGDLMQFF. The CDR3 bases are TGTGCCAGCAGCCCCCCGGGACTAGGGGATCTAATGCAGTTCTTC.

This clone appeared a few times. The J gene is TRBJ2-7, the V gene TRBV12-1; whether TRBD1, the table's D call, matches the DNA was not checked. TRBV12-1 is designated a pseudogene. The CDR3 has 11 residues. The CDR3 loop reads CASQGAPEQYF. In nucleotides, the CDR3 is TGTGCCAGCCAAGGGGCTCCGGAGCAGTACTTC.

The chain links TRBV29-1 to TRBJ1-1, with TRBD1 identical over 9 bases. The germline gives CDR1 SQVTM, CDR2 ANQGSEA. After removal of 6 bases from V and 5 bases from J, the junction contained 10 bases not matched to a gene. This CDR3 has 14 amino acids. CDR3 sequence: CSVDHRGQGTEAFF. The CDR3 DNA reads TGCAGCGTGGACCACAGGGGGCAGGGAACTGAAGCTTTCTTT.

The CDR3 loop is CASSLSGGAYEQYF. For the CDR3, the DNA is TGTGCCAGCAGCTTAAGCGGGGGCGCGTACGAGCAGTACTTC. The V call is TRBV7-9, the J call TRBJ2-7, with 8 bases aligning to TRBD2. V lost 2 bases and J lost 4; bases outside the gene matches: 4. Germline CDR1 and CDR2: SEHNR and FQNEAQ (reference sequence). CDR3 length: 14 residues.

J is TRBJ1-2 and V is TRBV28; 8 bases match TRBD1. Germline lookup yields CDR1 MDHEN and CDR2 SYDVKM. CDR3 length equals 17 residues. V was clipped by 2 bases and J by 2 bases; unmatched bases: 10. The CDR3 loop is CASSLHQTGVQNYGYTF. CDR3 sequence (DNA): TGTGCCAGCAGTTTACACCAGACAGGGGTCCAAAACTATGGCTACACCTTC.

The chain employs TRBV6-5 and TRBJ1-4; D might be TRBD1 (6 bases). Germline values: CDR1 MNHEY, CDR2 SVGAGI. The CDR3 length is 14 residues. Trimming took 1 base from V and 10 from J, leaving 13 bases between them. CDR3 protein: CASSYLEQGAKLFF. The CDR3 region has the DNA TGTGCCAGCAGTTACTTAGAACAGGGAGCAAAACTGTTTTTT.

This clone was counted a single time. This chain connects TRBV4-3 to TRBJ1-1; TRBD1 matches at 7 bases. Germline V gives CDR1 LGHNA, CDR2 YSLEER. CDR3 length: 15 residues. V lost 1 base, J lost 7 bases, and 9 bases stayed unmatched. CDR3 loop: CASSQGAVRDSEAFF. The CDR3 DNA sequence: TGCGCCAGCAGCCAAGGGGCCGTGCGGGACAGTGAAGCTTTCTTT.

The chain combines TRBV3-1 (or the pseudogene TRBV3-2) with TRBJ1-6; TRBD1 matches 7 bases. Per germline, CDR1 LGHDT and CDR2 YNNKEL (reference sequence). This CDR3 is 17 amino acids long. J gave up 10 bases and V 4 bases, and 16 bases lay outside the gene matches. The DNA for the CDR3 is TGTGCCAGCAGCCTCCACCGCCGGGACAGAATTTGCTCACCCCTCCACTTT. This codes for CASSLHRRDRICSPLHF.

The J gene is TRBJ2-7, the V gene TRBV30; TRBD1 agrees at 8 bases. Per the germline V gene, CDR1 is GTSNPN and CDR2 is SVGIG (reference sequence). The junction had 5 bases not matched to a gene; V was cut back by 2 bases and J by 5 bases. The CDR3 loop spans 13 amino acids. The chain's CDR3 is CAWSMDRVNEQYF. CDR3 DNA: TGTGCCTGGAGTATGGACAGGGTAAACGAGCAGTACTTC.

The genes are TRBV6-5 and TRBJ2-2; 7 positions match TRBD2. Trimming cost V 6 bases and J 4 bases; bases outside gene matches: 8. Germline V lookup: CDR1 MNHEY, CDR2 SVGAGI. The CDR3 is 15 residues long. The DNA for the CDR3 is TGTGCCAGCAGCTACCGGGACTATATCACCGGGGAGCTGTTTTTT. It specifies CASSYRDYITGELFF.

V usage is TRBV4-3 and J usage is TRBJ2-1, with 11 nucleotides matching TRBD2. V lost 0 bases and J lost 12; bases outside the gene matches: 7. The CDR3 is 15 residues long. Per the germline V gene, CDR1 is LGHNA and CDR2 is YSLEER. CDR3 nucleotides: TGCGCCAGCAGCCAAGATGGTAGCGGGAGGGTAGGGCAGTTCTTC. It codes for CASSQDGSGRVGQFF.

V and J are TRBV18 and TRBJ2-1; TRBD2 matches at 7 bases. This CDR3 is 15 amino acids long. Trimming at V came to 6 bases and at J to 2 bases, leaving 7 bases not matched to a gene. Germline CDR1 reads KGHSH; CDR2 reads LQKENI. CDR3 sequence (DNA): TGTGCCAGCTCGACCCGCGGGGGTCCCTACAATGAGCAGTTCTTC. Its translation: CASSTRGGPYNEQFF. The whole variable domain, filled in from reference TRBV18 and TRBJ2-1, reads NAGVMQNPRHLVRRRGQEARLRCSPMKGHSHVYWYRQLPEEGLKFMVYLQKENIIDESGMPKERFSAEFPKEGPSILRIQQVVRGDSAAYFCASSTRGGPYNEQFFGPGTRLTVL.

This chain connects TRBV6-1 to TRBJ1-1; D is possibly TRBD1 (5 bases). The CDR3 sequence is 12 residues long. V was clipped by 2 bases and J by 6 bases, with 7 bases between them. CDR1 and CDR2 (germline): MNHNS, SASEGT. The CDR3 is CASSEQGSEAFF. CDR3 nucleotides: TGTGCCAGCAGTGAACAGGGCTCTGAAGCTTTCTTT.

The chain has TRBV5-1 and TRBJ2-5, with D tentatively TRBD1 (6 bases). The germline V gene encodes CDR1 SGHRS and CDR2 YFSETQ. The CDR3 is 12 residues long. The ends were cut back, 1 base at V and 5 bases at J, with 6 bases in the middle. CDR3: CASSLRGETQYF. In nucleotides, the CDR3 is TGCGCCAGCAGCTTGAGGGGGGAGACCCAGTACTTC.

The chain couples TRBV10-3 to TRBJ1-4; 8 bases match TRBD1. The CDR3 runs 13 residues. V lost 7 bases to trimming and J lost 8 bases; unmatched junction nucleotides: 6. The germline V gene has CDR1 ENHRY and CDR2 SYGVKD. CDR3 sequence (DNA): TGTGCCATCACAGGGGGCGATGGAGAAAAACTGTTTTTT. The encoded protein is CAITGGDGEKLFF.

This clone was found once. This chain uses TRBV6-5 with TRBJ1-5; D gene ambiguous. Trimming removed 5 bases from V and 3 bases from J, with 8 bases in between. The V gene's germline CDR1 is MNHEY and CDR2 SVGAGI. This CDR3 is built from 13 residues. CDR3 in amino acids: CASSSRSNQPQHF. In DNA, the CDR3 is TGTGCCAGCAGTAGCCGCTCCAATCAGCCCCAGCATTTT.

The chain combines TRBV7-9 with TRBJ2-7, with a tentative D call TRBD2 (6 bases). CDR1 and CDR2 (germline): SEHNR, FQNEAQ (reference sequence). Trimming cost V 1 base and J 0 bases, with 13 bases left between them. CDR3 length equals 16 residues. CDR3 in DNA: TGTGCCAGCAGCTTAGAGACGGGAGCCTACTCCTACGAGCAGTACTTC. This sequence encodes CASSLETGAYSYEQYF.

The rearrangement uses TRBV28 and TRBJ2-6; 7 nucleotides align to TRBD1. Germline values: CDR1 MDHEN, CDR2 SYDVKM. The CDR3 loop spans 16 amino acids. After removal of 5 bases from V and 0 bases from J, the junction contained 4 bases not matched to a gene. The CDR3 spells CASSPHRGSGANVLTF. DNA for the CDR3: TGTGCCAGCAGTCCCCACAGGGGCTCTGGGGCCAACGTCCTGACTTTC. Supplemented by reference TRBV28 and TRBJ2-6, the full variable domain reads DVKVTQSSRYLVKRTGEKVFLECVQDMDHENMFWYRQDPGLGLRLIYFSYDVKMKEKGDIPEGYSVSREKKERFSLILESASTNQTSMYLCASSPHRGSGANVLTFGAGSRLTVL.

The rearrangement links TRBV4-2 to TRBJ2-7; possible D gene TRBD1, 5 bases. Germline assignment: CDR1 LGHNA and CDR2 YNFKEQ. The germline V and J ends were trimmed by 3 bases and 1 base, with 16 bases remaining between them. This CDR3 contains 16 residues. The CDR3 DNA follows: TGTGCCAGCAGCCAGACTGGCGCAGGGTCTTCCTACGAGCAGTACTTC. Amino acids: CASSQTGAGSSYEQYF.

V and J are TRBV28 and TRBJ1-1; no clear D. The V gene lost 1 base and the J gene lost 1 base, with 7 bases spanning the gap. The CDR3 totals 14 residues. From germline, CDR1 is MDHEN and CDR2 SYDVKM. The CDR3 nucleotides read TGTGCCAGCAGTTTATTGGCCGAGAACACTGAAGCTTTCTTT. Encoded protein: CASSLLAENTEAFF.